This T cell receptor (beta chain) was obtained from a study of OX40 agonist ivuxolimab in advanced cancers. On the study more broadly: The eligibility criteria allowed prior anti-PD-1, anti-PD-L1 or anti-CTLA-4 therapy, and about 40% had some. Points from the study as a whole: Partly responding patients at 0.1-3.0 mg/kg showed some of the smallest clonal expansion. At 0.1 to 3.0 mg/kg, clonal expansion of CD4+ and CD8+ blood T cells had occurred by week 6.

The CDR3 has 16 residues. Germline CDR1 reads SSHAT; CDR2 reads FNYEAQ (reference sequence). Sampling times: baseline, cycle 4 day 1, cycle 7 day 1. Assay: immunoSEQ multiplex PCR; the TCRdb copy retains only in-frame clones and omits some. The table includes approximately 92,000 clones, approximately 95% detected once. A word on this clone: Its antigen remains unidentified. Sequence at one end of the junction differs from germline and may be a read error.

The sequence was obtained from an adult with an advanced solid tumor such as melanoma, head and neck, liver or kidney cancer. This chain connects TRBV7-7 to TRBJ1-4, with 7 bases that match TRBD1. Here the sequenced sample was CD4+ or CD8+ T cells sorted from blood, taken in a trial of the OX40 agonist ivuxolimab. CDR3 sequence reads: CASSLGGQATNEKLFF. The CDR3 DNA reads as TGTGCTAGCAGCTTAGGTGGACAGGCAACTAATGAAAAACTGTTTTTT.